The T cell receptor (beta chain) under discussion was sequenced for a study of shared clonotypes between healthy human individuals. Study-wide background: In total, the donors were a couple of women and a few men aged 18 to 49.

Study results and limitations: Among donors, the sharing of clonotypes was expected to be influenced by sequencing depth.

Over several immunoSEQ plates, each subset's genomic DNA was distributed in even portions. Replicate PCRs for unsorted PBMC used roughly 300 ng DNA (approximately 30,000 T cell genomes). Produced via immunoSEQ multiplex PCR; TCRdb's table is partial and in-frame only. This sample carries 400,000 to 600,000 clones, 70% to 80% of them seen once, and the ten largest clones take about 12%. The germline gives CDR1 SGHVS, CDR2 FQNEAQ. V was pared by 5 bases and J by 0 bases, with 7 bases between. CDR3 size: 13 residues. As concerns this clone: Its specificity is unknown.

V is TRBV7-8 and J is TRBJ1-1, with D unresolved. The origin of this receptor is a middle-aged woman in good health. Some clones in this sample may be carry-over from other donors' samples. The specimen sequenced was PBMCs. The CDR3 DNA sequence: TGTGCCAGCAGCCCGGACTTGAACACTGAAGCTTTCTTT. Its protein product is CASSPDLNTEAFF.